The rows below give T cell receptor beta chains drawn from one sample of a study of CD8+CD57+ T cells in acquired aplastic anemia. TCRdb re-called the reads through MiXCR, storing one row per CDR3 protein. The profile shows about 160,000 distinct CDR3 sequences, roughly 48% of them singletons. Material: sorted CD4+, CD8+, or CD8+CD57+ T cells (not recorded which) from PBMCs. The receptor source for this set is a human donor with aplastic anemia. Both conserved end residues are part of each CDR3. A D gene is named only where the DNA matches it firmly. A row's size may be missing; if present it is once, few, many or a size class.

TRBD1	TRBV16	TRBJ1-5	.	TGTGCCAGCAGCTCGGGGACAGTTAGCAATCAGCCCCAGCATTTT	CASSSGTVSNQPQHF
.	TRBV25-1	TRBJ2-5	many	TGTGCCAGCAGTGAGGGGGCCGTAGAGACCCAGTACTTC	CASSEGAVETQYF
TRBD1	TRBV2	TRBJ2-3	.	TGTGCCAGCTTGGACAGGTACACAGATACGCAGTATTTT	CASLDRYTDTQYF
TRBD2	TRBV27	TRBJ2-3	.	TGTGCCAGCACCCACTGGAGCGGGAGCGCAGATACGCAGTATTTT	CASTHWSGSADTQYF
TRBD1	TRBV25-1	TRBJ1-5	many	TGTGCCAGCAGTGAAGGGGACAGGGACAATCAGCCCCAGCATTTT	CASSEGDRDNQPQHF
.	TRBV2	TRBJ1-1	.	TGTGCCAGCATAGGGGTGCGGCGTGCTGAAGCTTTCTTT	CASIGVRRAEAFF
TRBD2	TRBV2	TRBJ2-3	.	TGTGCCAGCAACGGACTAGGGGCCCCAGATACGCAGTATTTT	CASNGLGAPDTQYF
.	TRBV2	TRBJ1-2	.	TGTGCCAGCATTGACTCAGCCAGCCCAAACTATGGCTACACCTTC	CASIDSASPNYGYTF
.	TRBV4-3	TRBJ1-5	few	TGCGCCAGCAGCCAAGATTTTGGGGGCACCTCGTATAGCAATCAGCCCCAGCATTTT	CASSQDFGGTSYSNQPQHF
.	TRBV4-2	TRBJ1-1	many	TGTGCCAGCAGCCAAAGGGCTGAAGCTTTCTTT	CASSQRAEAFF
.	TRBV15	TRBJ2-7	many	TGTGCCACCAGCACGGCAGGGACGTTTACCTACGAGCAGTACTTC	CATSTAGTFTYEQYF
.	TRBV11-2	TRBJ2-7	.	TGTGCCAGCAGCTTACAGGGGGGCAGGTACGAGCAGTACTTC	CASSLQGGRYEQYF
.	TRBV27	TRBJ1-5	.	TGTGCCAGCAGTTTTCTCCCCGGGGTGGGAAGCAATCAGCCCCAGCATTTT	CASSFLPGVGSNQPQHF
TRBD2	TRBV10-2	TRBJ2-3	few	TGCGCCAGCCAGAGGACTAGCGGGAGCACAGATACGCAGTATTTT	CASQRTSGSTDTQYF